This passage covers 28 T cell receptor beta chains from one sample sequenced in a study of shared clonotypes between healthy human individuals. Profiling relied on immunoSEQ multiplex PCR, and the TCRdb table lists in-frame clones only, not all of them. The table records millions of clones, more than 80% of them present only once. Source material: naive CD4+ T cells sorted from blood. The subset here: CD45RA+ positively selected. Receptors were obtained from a man younger than 30 in good health.

The CDR3 here is CASRAGLGQYEQYF. The CDR3 region has the DNA TGTGCCAGCAGGGCAGGACTAGGGCAATACGAGCAGTACTTC. The chain joins TRBV6-5 to TRBJ2-7; TRBD2 agrees at 7 bases. Trimming took 6 bases from V and 4 from J; bases not matched to a gene: 9. Germline V gene data show CDR1 as MNHEY and CDR2 as SVGAGI. The CDR3 totals 14 residues.

The chain recombines TRBV25-1 with TRBJ2-1; 8 nucleotides line up with TRBD2. This CDR3 comprises 15 residues. CDR1 and CDR2 (germline): MGHDK, SYGVNS. V was clipped by 4 bases and J by 4 bases; unmatched bases: 6. The CDR3: CASSGGAGGYNEQFF. The CDR3 DNA reads as TGTGCCAGCAGTGGGGGGGCGGGAGGTTACAATGAGCAGTTCTTC.

The chain is built from TRBV18 and TRBJ2-7; 10 bases are shared with TRBD2. The CDR3 has 15 amino acids. J lost 0 bases, V lost 4 bases, and 3 bases had no gene match. Germline assignment: CDR1 KGHSH and CDR2 LQKENI. CDR3 coding DNA: TGTGCCAGCTCACACGGGACTAGCGACTCCTACGAGCAGTACTTC. Its protein product is CASSHGTSDSYEQYF.

This chain uses TRBV4-3 with TRBJ2-6, with unresolved D. Per germline, CDR1 LGHNA and CDR2 YSLEER. The ends were cut back, 0 bases at V and 4 bases at J, with 13 bases in the middle. The CDR3 spans 17 residues. DNA for the CDR3: TGCGCCAGCAGCCAAGAATTTTTGGGATCCGGGGCCAACGTCCTGACTTTC. Its translation is CASSQEFLGSGANVLTF.

The chain uses TRBV29-1 and TRBJ2-7, with D tentatively TRBD1 or TRBD2 (6 bases each). Trimming pared 5 bases from V and 5 bases from J, leaving 10 bases between. The CDR3 contains 11 residues. Germline CDR1 reads SQVTM; CDR2 reads ANQGSEA. The CDR3 region is CSVFGGHEQYF. The CDR3 DNA reads TGCAGCGTTTTCGGGGGCCACGAGCAGTACTTC.

The V gene is TRBV19, the J gene TRBJ1-1; maybe TRBD1 (5 bases). The CDR3 consists of 15 residues. Germline lookup yields CDR1 LNHDA and CDR2 SQIVND (reference sequence). Trimming took off 3 bases at V and 3 bases at J, with 14 bases between the two ends. CDR3: CASSIPGTSDTEAFF. For the CDR3, the DNA is TGTGCCAGTAGTATCCCGGGGACGTCGGACACTGAAGCTTTCTTT.

This clone has only one observation. V is TRBV19 and J is TRBJ2-3, with TRBD2 matching 13 bases. This CDR3 region has 16 residues. V dropped 6 bases and J dropped 5; count of bases not matched to a gene: 8. From germline, CDR1 is LNHDA and CDR2 SQIVND (reference sequence). The CDR3, as DNA: TGTGCCAGTAGACTAGGACTAGCGGGAGTGGAAGATACGCAGTATTTT. Protein: CASRLGLAGVEDTQYF.

The chain links TRBV6-6 to TRBJ1-2; 10 bases match TRBD1. This CDR3 has 13 residues. Germline CDR1 is MNHNY and CDR2 is SVGAGI (reference sequence). V trimming: 7 bases; J trimming: 8 bases; junction bases outside the gene matches: 7. CDR3 nucleotide sequence: TGTGCCAGCAACCCGGGACAGGGGTGGGGCTACACCTTC. Its protein is CASNPGQGWGYTF.

The CDR3 DNA follows: TGCGCCAGCAGTCAACAGGACAGGGACAATTCACCCCTCCACTTT. As protein: CASSQQDRDNSPLHF. The rearrangement links TRBV23-1 to TRBJ1-6, with TRBD1 identical over 8 bases. TRBV23-1 is annotated as an ORF whose role is uncertain. V gave up 2 bases and J gave up 7 bases; unmatched junction bases: 4. This CDR3 spans 15 amino acids.

V and J are TRBV5-4 and TRBJ1-3; 9 bases map to TRBD1. Germline CDR1 SGHNT, CDR2 YYREEE (reference sequence). V gave up 2 bases and J gave up 1 base; unmatched junction bases: 4. The CDR3 has 16 residues. This CDR3 is CASSFGQGTSGNTIYF. In nucleotides, the CDR3 is TGTGCCAGCAGCTTCGGACAGGGGACATCTGGAAACACCATATATTTT.

This chain uses TRBV7-2 with TRBJ2-3; TRBD2 agrees at 7 bases. Looked up from germline, CDR1 is SGHTA and CDR2 is FQGNSA. Trimming removed 4 bases from V and 3 bases from J; junction bases left unmatched: 7. The CDR3 covers 15 residues. The CDR3 nucleotides are TGTGCCAGCAGCTCCCGCGGCGGGAGAACAGATACGCAGTATTTT. Translated, it gives CASSSRGGRTDTQYF.

V and J are TRBV18 and TRBJ1-5, with TRBD1 as a possible D gene (6 bases). Trimming pared 3 bases from V and 3 bases from J, leaving 12 bases between. CDR3 length equals 15 residues. The germline V gene has CDR1 KGHSH and CDR2 LQKENI. As DNA, the CDR3 is TGTGCCAGCTCACCGCAGGGGCCCTCCAATCAGCCCCAGCATTTT. This gives the protein CASSPQGPSNQPQHF.

Concerning this clone itself: This same CDR3 is encoded by further DNA sequences in the sample. The CDR3 bases are TGTGCCATCAGTGAGAACACCGGGGAGCTGTTTTTT. It is translated as CAISENTGELFF. This chain connects TRBV10-3 to TRBJ2-2, with unresolved D. The germline V and J ends were trimmed by 2 bases and 2 bases, with 0 bases remaining between them. Germline V gene sequence: CDR1 ENHRY, CDR2 SYGVKD. The CDR3 loop spans 12 amino acids.

V gene TRBV18 combines with J gene TRBJ2-7, with TRBD1 as a possible D gene (5 bases). CDR3 size: 14 residues. The V and J ends lost 2 bases and 7 bases respectively, with 15 bases between them. Germline-derived CDR1 and CDR2 are KGHSH and LQKENI. The CDR3 DNA reads TGTGCCAGCTCACCAGGCGGTCAGGGAAGGGAGCAGTACTTC. Encoded protein: CASSPGGQGREQYF.

This clone was seen a single time. The chain employs TRBV6-5 and TRBJ1-6; D possibly corresponds to TRBD1 (5 bases). The germline V and J ends were trimmed by 5 bases and 5 bases, with 10 bases remaining between them. This CDR3 is built from 14 residues. CDR1 and CDR2 (germline): MNHEY, SVGAGI. The CDR3 loop is CASSDSLNNSPLHF. CDR3 coding DNA: TGTGCCAGCAGTGACAGCCTCAATAATTCACCCCTCCACTTT.

The V call is TRBV9, the J call TRBJ2-2; TRBD1 might be the D (5 bases). Trimming stripped 0 bases from V and 3 bases from J, with 9 bases between. Germline V lookup: CDR1 SGDLS, CDR2 YYNGEE. The CDR3 runs 15 residues. In nucleotides, the CDR3 is TGTGCCAGCAGCGTAGAAGGACAATACACCGGGGAGCTGTTTTTT. This encodes CASSVEGQYTGELFF.

CDR3 DNA sequence: TGTGCCAGCAGCGCGACAGCGTTGGGCACAGATACGCAGTATTTT. This encodes CASSATALGTDTQYF. The gene calls are TRBV7-9 and TRBJ2-3, with D perhaps TRBD1 (5 bases). The germline V gene encodes CDR1 SEHNR and CDR2 FQNEAQ (reference sequence). Trimming removed 5 bases at V and 1 base at J, with 13 bases between. The CDR3 has 15 amino acids.

The gene calls are TRBV7-9 and TRBJ1-1; no definite D call. CDR3 length: 13 amino acids. V was trimmed by 1 base and J by 4 bases, leaving 7 bases between them. Per the germline V gene, CDR1 is SEHNR and CDR2 is FQNEAQ (reference sequence). CDR3 DNA sequence: TGTGCCAGCAGCTTAGGAGGGTTCACTGAAGCTTTCTTT. Encoded protein: CASSLGGFTEAFF.

This chain connects TRBV27 to TRBJ2-3, with D unclear. This CDR3 contains 11 residues. The germline gives CDR1 MNHEY, CDR2 SMNVEV (reference sequence). Deletions cut 2 bases from V and 7 bases from J, with 4 bases between. CDR3 bases: TGTGCCAGCAGTTTAGGGTATACGCAGTATTTT. Its translation: CASSLGYTQYF.

The chain has TRBV29-1 and TRBJ2-3; D gene ambiguous. V lost 0 bases to trimming and J lost 9 bases, with 10 bases between them. Germline CDR1 SQVTM, CDR2 ANQGSEA. This CDR3 has 12 amino acids. The CDR3 sequence is CSVEDNGITQYF. CDR3 nucleotide sequence: TGCAGCGTTGAAGATAACGGCATCACGCAGTATTTT.

The V gene is TRBV5-6, the J gene TRBJ1-6, with TRBD1 matching 11 bases. Germline lookup yields CDR1 SGHDT and CDR2 YYEEEE. The CDR3 totals 15 residues. Trimming took 4 bases from V and 9 from J; bases not matched to a gene: 6. The CDR3 loop reads CASSPDRGLVSPLHF. In DNA form, the CDR3 reads TGTGCCAGCAGCCCGGACAGGGGGCTCGTTTCACCCCTCCACTTT.

The rearrangement joins TRBV18 to TRBJ1-2, with 9 nucleotides matching TRBD1. The CDR3 contains 14 residues. The germline V gene has CDR1 KGHSH and CDR2 LQKENI. Unmatched junction bases numbered 5, after V lost 5 bases and J lost 4 bases. CDR3 sequence: CASSDTGGVYGYTF. The CDR3, as DNA: TGTGCCAGCTCAGATACAGGGGGCGTCTATGGCTACACCTTC.

This clone has more than one count but fewer than ten. The J gene is TRBJ1-5, the V gene TRBV2; 8 nucleotides line up with TRBD1. The CDR3 extends over 13 amino acids. Germline V gives CDR1 SNHLY, CDR2 FYNNEI. Germline trimming cut 4 bases from V and 6 bases from J; bases unmatched to any gene: 2. CDR3 in DNA: TGTGCCAGCAGTGCGGACAGGGCTCAGCCCCAGCATTTT. This sequence encodes CASSADRAQPQHF.

The chain couples TRBV28 to TRBJ2-1; TRBD2 matches at 7 bases. Germline values: CDR1 MDHEN, CDR2 SYDVKM. This CDR3 is 16 amino acids long. J lost 10 bases, V lost 1 base, and 13 bases had no gene match. The CDR3 nucleotides read TGTGCCAGCAGTTTATATGGGGGGGGATTGAGAGACGAGCAGTTCTTC. This encodes CASSLYGGGLRDEQFF.

This chain uses TRBV6-5 with TRBJ1-1; D is possibly TRBD1 (5 bases). The CDR3 covers 15 residues. Trimming stripped 7 bases from V and 4 bases from J, with 19 bases between. Germline V gene lookup returns CDR1 MNHEY and CDR2 SVGAGI. CDR3 DNA: TGTGCCAGCACCCCCGCCCGGACACAAGCCACTGAAGCTTTCTTT. Translating gives CASTPARTQATEAFF.

The chain recombines TRBV11-2 with TRBJ2-3, with a weak D call TRBD1 (5 bases). Germline CDR1 SGHAT, CDR2 FQNNGV. This CDR3 has 13 residues. V lost 6 bases and J lost 3, with 10 bases in between. The CDR3 is CASRRPGTDTQYF. The CDR3 DNA reads TGTGCCAGCAGGCGTCCAGGGACAGATACGCAGTATTTT.

The V gene is TRBV5-1, the J gene TRBJ2-2; the D gene is possibly TRBD1 (5 bases). V shed 4 bases and J shed 4 bases, with 8 bases lying between them. This CDR3 region has 13 residues. Per the germline V gene, CDR1 is SGHRS and CDR2 is YFSETQ. This CDR3 is CASSATVTGELFF. The DNA for the CDR3 is TGCGCCAGCAGCGCGACAGTCACCGGGGAGCTGTTTTTT.

This chain connects TRBV19 to TRBJ2-1, with a possible D match to TRBD1 (5 bases). CDR3 size: 15 residues. Germline CDR1 LNHDA, CDR2 SQIVND (reference sequence). Trimming cost V 0 bases and J 6 bases, with 12 bases left between them. The CDR3 nucleotides read TGTGCCAGTAGTATAGATCCCAGGGCGAGCAATGAGCAGTTCTTC. Its protein is CASSIDPRASNEQFF.